The rows below give T cell receptor beta chains drawn from one sample of a study of shared T cell receptors in the human thymus. The data were produced by immunoSEQ multiplex PCR, yet TCRdb's version contains in-frame clones alone and is incomplete. The table has fewer than 700,000 clones, 85% to 90% seen once. These data were also reused for a study on human thymus T cells.

Sequencing was done on a sample of thymocytes. These TCRs come from a boy younger than two with a congenital heart defect. The CDR3 runs from the conserved cysteine through the conserved F or W. D genes are given only for firm matches. Clone size appears in some rows only: once, few, many, or a class for an expanded clone.

abundance	v_gene	d_gene	j_gene	len	CDR3aa	CDR3nt
.	TRBV4-1	TRBD2	TRBJ2-4	17	CASSPGTSGRSKNIQYF	TGCGCCAGCAGCCCCGGGACTAGCGGGAGATCCAAAAACATTCAGTACTTC
.	TRBV10-2	TRBD2	TRBJ2-4	19	CASSESVRLAGVAKNIQYF	TGCGCCAGCAGTGAGTCGGTCAGACTAGCGGGAGTAGCCAAAAACATTCAGTACTTC
few	TRBV28	.	TRBJ1-2	14	CASSLRQGYYGYTF	TGTGCCAGCAGTTTAAGGCAGGGCTACTATGGCTACACCTTC
.	TRBV28	.	TRBJ1-1	13	CASDPPGHTEAFF	TGTGCCAGCGACCCCCCAGGGCACACTGAAGCTTTCTTT
once	TRBV5-6	TRBD2	TRBJ2-3	16	CASSSGASGRSDTQYF	TGTGCCAGCAGCTCCGGGGCTAGCGGGAGGTCAGATACGCAGTATTTT
.	TRBV6-5	TRBD1	TRBJ1-5	14	CASSYDRVGQPQHF	TGTGCCAGCAGTTACGACAGGGTCGGGCAGCCCCAGCATTTT
few	TRBV7-9	.	TRBJ1-1	11	CASSMSAEAFF	TGTGCCAGCAGCATGAGTGCTGAAGCTTTCTTT
.	TRBV5-6	.	TRBJ2-1	15	CASSTPGHGRSEQFF	TGTGCCAGCAGCACCCCCGGCCATGGGAGGAGTGAGCAGTTCTTC
.	TRBV10-3	TRBD2	TRBJ2-7	15	CAITNTSGGSYEQYF	TGTGCCATCACCAACACTAGCGGAGGATCCTACGAGCAGTACTTC
.	TRBV27	.	TRBJ1-1	15	CASSRPGDRDTEAFF	TGTGCCAGCAGCCGGCCGGGGGATAGGGACACTGAAGCTTTCTTT
.	TRBV19	TRBD2	TRBJ2-3	19	CASTRAWTSGTPPRFTQYF	TGTGCCAGTACTAGGGCCTGGACTAGCGGGACCCCACCCAGGTTCACGCAGTATTTT
.	TRBV7-2	.	TRBJ2-7	16	CASSPRVEGRGVEQYF	TGTGCCAGCAGCCCGCGGGTAGAGGGGAGGGGGGTCGAGCAGTACTTC
.	TRBV30	.	TRBJ2-1	14	CALSQDFWHNEQFF	TGTGCCTTGAGCCAGGACTTTTGGCACAATGAGCAGTTCTTC
.	TRBV28	.	TRBJ1-5	12	CASSPVRQPQHF	TGTGCCAGCAGTCCAGTTCGTCAGCCCCAGCATTTT
.	TRBV18	.	TRBJ2-5	14	CASSPWVAMETQYF	TGTGCCAGCTCACCTTGGGTAGCGATGGAGACCCAGTACTTC
.	TRBV28	TRBD1	TRBJ1-3	14	CASSKGGTGNTIYF	TGTGCCAGCTCGAAAGGGGGCACTGGAAACACCATATATTTT
.	TRBV5-4	.	TRBJ1-5	14	CATHVRGAGQPQHF	TGTGCCACCCACGTGCGGGGGGCAGGTCAGCCCCAGCATTTT
.	TRBV4-2	TRBD2	TRBJ2-5	18	CASSPPSPLAGYQETQYF	TGTGCCAGCAGCCCCCCGTCGCCACTAGCGGGATATCAAGAGACCCAGTACTTC
.	TRBV7-3	.	TRBJ2-1	16	CASSVNVGGSYNEQFF	TGTGCCAGCAGCGTCAACGTGGGGGGCTCCTACAATGAGCAGTTCTTC
.	TRBV27	TRBD2	TRBJ2-7	16	CASSLSGLAGGYEQYF	TGTGCCAGCAGTTTATCGGGACTAGCGGGAGGATACGAGCAGTACTTC
.	TRBV5-6	TRBD1	TRBJ2-7	14	CASTRDRGSYEQYF	TGTGCCAGCACTAGGGACAGGGGCTCCTACGAGCAGTACTTC
.	TRBV19	TRBD2	TRBJ2-3	17	CASSKPHPTSGTDTQYF	TGTGCCAGTAGTAAGCCTCATCCCACTAGCGGGACAGATACGCAGTATTTT
.	TRBV7-2	TRBD1	TRBJ2-7	14	CASSLADRGNEQYF	TGTGCCAGCAGCTTAGCGGACAGGGGGAACGAGCAGTACTTC
few	TRBV18	TRBD1	TRBJ1-4	14	CASSPRDRGEKLFF	TGTGCCAGCTCACCGCGGGACAGGGGTGAAAAACTGTTTTTT
.	TRBV5-4	.	TRBJ1-1	16	CASSLPQRSGDTEAFF	TGTGCCAGCAGCTTGCCGCAAAGGTCCGGGGACACTGAAGCTTTCTTT
.	TRBV29-1	.	TRBJ1-2	13	CSVGGSLPYGYTF	TGCAGCGTGGGAGGATCCCTCCCTTATGGCTACACCTTC
.	TRBV7-2	.	TRBJ2-1	14	CASSQGGRGDEQFF	TGTGCCAGCAGCCAGGGAGGCCGTGGAGATGAGCAGTTCTTC
.	TRBV6-6	.	TRBJ2-7	15	CASSRETIPPYEQYF	TGTGCCAGCAGTCGCGAGACTATCCCCCCATACGAGCAGTACTTC
.	TRBV4-1	TRBD2	TRBJ2-7	16	CASSRPGLAGGNEQYF	TGCGCCAGCAGCCGCCCTGGACTAGCGGGAGGGAACGAGCAGTACTTC
.	TRBV30	.	TRBJ2-3	13	CAGLIGGTDTQYF	TGTGCCGGACTTATCGGGGGTACAGATACGCAGTATTTT
.	TRBV27	TRBD1	TRBJ1-3	15	CASSSTGKSGNTIYF	TGTGCCAGCAGTTCGACAGGGAAGTCTGGAAACACCATATATTTT
.	TRBV2	.	TRBJ1-2	15	CASSPRVRNNYGYTF	TGTGCCAGCAGCCCCCGGGTCCGAAACAACTATGGCTACACCTTC
.	TRBV29-1	.	TRBJ2-3	15	CSAQQGEASTDTQYF	TGCAGCGCCCAACAGGGAGAGGCTAGCACAGATACGCAGTATTTT
.	TRBV28	TRBD2	TRBJ2-7	15	CASSLWGEGAYEQYF	TGTGCCAGCAGTTTATGGGGGGAGGGTGCCTACGAGCAGTACTTC
few	TRBV19	.	TRBJ2-3	14	CASNPSGDTDTQYF	TGTGCCAGTAACCCTTCGGGAGATACAGATACGCAGTATTTT
.	TRBV19	.	TRBJ2-3	15	CASSILGQPTDTQYF	TGTGCCAGTAGTATTCTTGGGCAGCCCACAGATACGCAGTATTTT
.	TRBV11-2	.	TRBJ2-7	18	CASSLVRGGRGPSYEQYF	TGTGCCAGCAGCTTAGTACGCGGAGGTCGGGGTCCGAGCTACGAGCAGTACTTC
.	TRBV7-9	.	TRBJ2-7	12	CASSLSSSEQYF	TGTGCCAGCAGCTTATCTAGCAGCGAGCAGTACTTC
.	TRBV5-1	TRBD2	TRBJ2-7	16	CASSLAAREGQDEQYF	TGCGCCAGCAGCCTGGCGGCGCGGGAGGGCCAGGACGAGCAGTACTTC
.	TRBV18	TRBD1	TRBJ1-2	16	CASSQNRDRANYGYTF	TGTGCCAGCTCCCAAAACCGGGACAGAGCTAACTATGGCTACACCTTC
.	TRBV13	TRBD1	TRBJ1-2	16	CASSLRTGMAECGYTF	TGTGCCAGCAGCTTAAGGACAGGCATGGCTGAATGCGGCTACACCTTC
.	TRBV10-1	TRBD2	TRBJ2-3	18	CASSQLTGTSPPVDTQYF	TGCGCCAGCAGTCAACTCACTGGGACTAGCCCTCCCGTGGATACGCAGTATTTT
once	TRBV5-6	.	TRBJ2-5	15	CASSLRRNYQETQYF	TGTGCCAGCAGCTTGAGGCGGAACTACCAAGAGACCCAGTACTTC
once	TRBV4-2	TRBD1	TRBJ1-2	14	CASSQPGQVRGYTF	TGTGCCAGCAGCCAACCGGGACAGGTTCGAGGCTACACCTTC
.	TRBV4-3	TRBD2	TRBJ2-7	17	CASSLSFSGSPPYEQYF	TGCGCCAGCAGCCTATCCTTCAGCGGGAGCCCCCCCTACGAGCAGTACTTC
.	TRBV6-4	TRBD2	TRBJ2-3	14	CASSPVGGADTQYF	TGTGCCAGCAGTCCTGTGGGAGGGGCAGATACGCAGTATTTT
.	TRBV27	.	TRBJ2-6	15	CASSPVKSGANVLTF	TGTGCCAGCAGTCCAGTGAAGTCTGGGGCCAACGTCCTGACTTTC
few	TRBV6-1	.	TRBJ2-7	12	CASSERVDEQYF	TGTGCCAGCAGTGAGCGGGTCGACGAGCAGTACTTC
.	TRBV27	TRBD2	TRBJ2-5	16	CASSPRTSGAQETQYF	TGTGCCAGCAGTCCCAGGACTAGCGGGGCCCAAGAGACCCAGTACTTC
.	TRBV4-1	.	TRBJ2-1	15	CASSQDLGRENEQFF	TGCGCCAGCAGCCAAGATCTGGGTAGGGAGAATGAGCAGTTCTTC
.	TRBV9	TRBD2	TRBJ2-2	14	CASKTSGDTGELFF	TGTGCCAGTAAGACTAGCGGGGATACCGGGGAGCTGTTTTTT
.	TRBV4-1	.	TRBJ2-3	20	CASSPRGLRAPPHSTDTQYF	TGCGCCAGCAGCCCGCGGGGCCTAAGGGCCCCCCCCCATAGCACAGATACGCAGTATTTT